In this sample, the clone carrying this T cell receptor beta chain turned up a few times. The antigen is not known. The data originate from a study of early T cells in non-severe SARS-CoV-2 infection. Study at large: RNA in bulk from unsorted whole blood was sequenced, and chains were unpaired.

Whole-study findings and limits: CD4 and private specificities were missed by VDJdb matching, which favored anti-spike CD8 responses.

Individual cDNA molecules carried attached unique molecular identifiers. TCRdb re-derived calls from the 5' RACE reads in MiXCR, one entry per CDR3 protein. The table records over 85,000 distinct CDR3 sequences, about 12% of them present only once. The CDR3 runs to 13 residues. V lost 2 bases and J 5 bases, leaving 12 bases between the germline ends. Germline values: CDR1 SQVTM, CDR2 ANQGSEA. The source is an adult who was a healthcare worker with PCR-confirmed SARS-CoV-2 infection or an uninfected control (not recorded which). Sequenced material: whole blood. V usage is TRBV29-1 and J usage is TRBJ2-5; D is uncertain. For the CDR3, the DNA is TGCAGCGTTGAATCAGTGAATTTGGAGACCCAGTACTTC. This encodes CSVESVNLETQYF.